Given below is one TCR beta chain in context. This record comes from a study of patients and donors after allogeneic stem cell transplantation. Deletions cut 3 bases from V and 8 bases from J, with 4 bases between. This CDR3 has 11 amino acids. MiXCR was run by TCRdb on the RT-PCR reads, yielding one entry per CDR3 protein. The table lists some 160,000 distinct CDR3 sequences, approximately 24% of them singletons. The V gene is TRBV12-3 or TRBV12-4, the J gene TRBJ2-2, with no clear D. This sequence originates from a human donor who was either an allogeneic HSCT recipient or a stem cell or donor lymphocyte infusion donor (not recorded which). It is not recorded whose cells these are; they may come from a transplant donor. Specimen: blood, either unsorted or a sorted T cell fraction (not recorded which). CDR3 sequence reads: CASSLLGELFF. DNA for the CDR3: TGTGCCAGCAGTTTGTTAGGGGAGCTGTTTTTT.